One and the same sample provided the 23 T cell receptor beta chains below, sequenced in a study of blood T cell repertoires in COVID-19. Sequencing was performed with immunoSEQ multiplex PCR; in TCRdb, only in-frame clones are kept and a portion is missing. The sample gives 450,000 to 500,000 clones, approximately 85% of which show up once; about 3.2% is in the top ten. The sequencing sample was made of peripheral blood. Every receptor here comes from a human donor in a cohort sampled during active COVID-19.

CDR3: CASSTTGQASGNTIYF. The CDR3 nucleotides are TGTGCCAGTAGCACAACCGGACAGGCCTCTGGAAACACCATATATTTT. The genes are TRBV19 and TRBJ1-3; 7 bases match TRBD1. CDR1 and CDR2 (germline): LNHDA, SQIVND (reference sequence). The CDR3 spans 16 residues. The junction had 8 bases not matched to a gene; V was cut back by 6 bases and J by 0 bases.

In its sample, this clone was seen once. This chain uses TRBV24-1 with TRBJ2-1; 13 bases map to TRBD2. V was clipped by 4 bases and J by 3 bases; unmatched bases: 14. Germline V gene sequence: CDR1 KGHDR, CDR2 SFDVKD. This CDR3 comprises 20 residues. DNA of the CDR3: TGTGCCACCAGTGACGAACAGACTCCGGGACTAGCGGGAATCTACAATGAGCAGTTCTTC. Protein sequence: CATSDEQTPGLAGIYNEQFF.

The chain carries TRBV27 and TRBJ1-4; TRBD1 matches 7 bases. There are 14 residues in the CDR3. The V gene end was trimmed by 6 bases and the J gene end by 8 bases; junction bases not matched to a gene: 9. Germline CDR1 reads MNHEY; CDR2 reads SMNVEV (reference sequence). CDR3 loop: CASSLTGAGEKLFF. Here the CDR3 DNA reads TGTGCCAGCAGCCTTACAGGGGCAGGGGAAAAACTGTTTTTT.

The V and J genes are TRBV6-5 and TRBJ2-5; no firm D call. The V gene's germline CDR1 is MNHEY and CDR2 SVGAGI. The CDR3 sequence is 14 residues long. Trimming took off 2 bases at V and 1 base at J, with 8 bases between the two ends. The CDR3 coding sequence is TGTGCCAGCAGTTACGGCGGTAGCCAAGAGACCCAGTACTTC. It codes for CASSYGGSQETQYF.

The V and J genes are TRBV2 and TRBJ2-7, with TRBD1 identical over 8 bases. The CDR3 covers 14 residues. After removal of 8 bases from V and 3 bases from J, the junction contained 9 bases not matched to a gene. Per germline, CDR1 SNHLY and CDR2 FYNNEI. CDR3 sequence reads: CASLRRQGYYEQYF. In DNA form, the CDR3 reads TGTGCCAGCCTCCGTAGACAGGGGTACTACGAGCAGTACTTC.

This clone was seen more than once but under ten times. The CDR3 spells CATSDSGLAGVRDTQYF. In DNA, the CDR3 is TGTGCCACCAGTGACTCCGGACTAGCGGGAGTCAGAGATACGCAGTATTTT. The chain recombines TRBV24-1 with TRBJ2-3, with 13 nucleotides matching TRBD2. The trim removed 4 bases at V and 5 bases at J, leaving 8 bases unmatched. This CDR3 region has 17 residues. Germline-derived CDR1 and CDR2 are KGHDR and SFDVKD.

J is TRBJ1-1 and V is TRBV18; D is ambiguous. The V gene lost 3 bases and the J gene lost 1 base, with 9 bases spanning the gap. CDR1 and CDR2 (germline): KGHSH, LQKENI. The CDR3 is 14 amino acids. CDR3 in DNA: TGTGCCAGCTCACCGGCAAATGGGAACACTGAAGCTTTCTTT. Encoded protein: CASSPANGNTEAFF.

J is TRBJ2-7 and V is TRBV6-1, with 7 bases fitting TRBD1. J lost 2 bases, V lost 0 bases, and 10 bases had no gene match. The germline V gene has CDR1 MNHNS and CDR2 SASEGT. The CDR3 runs 17 residues. CDR3 protein: CASSEAPVPGTAYEQYF. CDR3 DNA: TGTGCCAGCAGTGAAGCTCCCGTTCCAGGGACAGCCTACGAGCAGTACTTC.

The chain joins TRBV3-1 (or the pseudogene TRBV3-2) to TRBJ2-3, with 8 bases lining up with TRBD2. J gave up 0 bases and V 2 bases, and 1 base lay outside the gene matches. The CDR3 sequence is 15 residues long. CDR1 and CDR2 from the germline V gene are LGHDT and YNNKEL (reference sequence). In nucleotides, the CDR3 is TGTGCCAGCAGCCAACTAGCGGGTAGCACAGATACGCAGTATTTT. This sequence encodes CASSQLAGSTDTQYF.

The chain carries TRBV5-5 and TRBJ1-2, with D possibly being TRBD1 (5 bases). The CDR3 has 13 amino acids. Deletions cut 4 bases from V and 2 bases from J, with 9 bases between. The germline CDR1 and CDR2 sequences are SGHKS and YYEKEE (reference sequence). In nucleotides, the CDR3 is TGTGCCAGCAGCCCGGGACTCAACTATGGCTACACCTTC. Translation: CASSPGLNYGYTF.

This chain links TRBV7-2 with TRBJ1-3; D ambiguous. Trimming took off 2 bases at V and 7 bases at J, with 6 bases between the two ends. The CDR3 is made up of 12 amino acids. Germline V gene sequence: CDR1 SGHTA, CDR2 FQGNSA. The CDR3 region has the DNA TGTGCCAGCAGCTTATTACAGAACACCATATATTTT. It specifies CASSLLQNTIYF.

This clone was picked up one time. The chain joins TRBV15 to TRBJ1-5; D unresolved. From germline, CDR1 is LNHNV and CDR2 YYDKDF (reference sequence). This CDR3 is 14 amino acids long. Trimming took off 3 bases at V and 3 bases at J, with 9 bases between the two ends. The CDR3 DNA is TGTGCCACCAGCAGGGGCCAAGACAATCAGCCCCAGCATTTT. It codes for CATSRGQDNQPQHF.

This CDR3 reads CASSRGLAGVSHNEQFF. CDR3 nucleotide sequence: TGTGCCAGCAGCCGGGGACTAGCGGGAGTAAGCCACAATGAGCAGTTCTTC. The V call is TRBV9, the J call TRBJ2-1; 14 bases map to TRBD2. The V segment lost 4 bases and the J segment 5 bases; nucleotides outside the gene matches: 8. The CDR3 length is 17 residues. Per the germline V gene, CDR1 is SGDLS and CDR2 is YYNGEE. The variable domain in full, completed from reference TRBV9 and TRBJ2-1, reads DSGVTQTPKHLITATGQRVTLRCSPRSGDLSVYWYQQSLDQGLQFLIQYYNGEERAKGNILERFSAQQFPDLHSELNLSSLELGDSALYFCASSRGLAGVSHNEQFFGPGTRLTVL.

The chain couples TRBV3-1 (or the pseudogene TRBV3-2) to TRBJ2-4; TRBD1 agrees at 7 bases. This CDR3 has 14 amino acids. Losses at the gene ends were 2 bases for V and 4 bases for J; bases not matched to a gene: 2. Germline V gene sequence: CDR1 LGHDT, CDR2 YNNKEL (reference sequence). The CDR3 DNA follows: TGTGCCAGCAGCCAACCGGGACAGAAAAACATTCAGTACTTC. Residues: CASSQPGQKNIQYF.

This rearrangement joins TRBV5-4 to TRBJ1-1; D uncertain. V was clipped by 0 bases and J by 7 bases, with 10 bases between them. The CDR3 loop spans 13 amino acids. Germline-derived CDR1 and CDR2 are SGHNT and YYREEE (reference sequence). In nucleotides, the CDR3 is TGTGCCAGCAGCTTGGAGTCCGGGTATGAAGCTTTCTTT. The encoded protein is CASSLESGYEAFF.

The V gene is TRBV7-2, the J gene TRBJ2-2; D unresolved. V was shortened by 5 bases and J by 3 bases, with 4 bases between the two germline ends. Germline CDR1 reads SGHTA; CDR2 reads FQGNSA. The CDR3 length is 12 residues. The CDR3 coding sequence is TGTGCCAGCAGCGTCTACACCGGGGAGCTGTTTTTT. Residues: CASSVYTGELFF.

The genes are TRBV7-3 and TRBJ2-3; D is perhaps TRBD2 (5 bases). Germline-derived CDR1 and CDR2 are SGHTA and FQGTGA. The length of the CDR3 is 13 residues. Between the trimmed V and J ends, which lost 3 bases and 6 bases, there was a span of 10 bases. The CDR3 sequence: CASSFWELDTQYF. The DNA of the CDR3 is TGTGCCAGCAGCTTTTGGGAGCTTGATACGCAGTATTTT.

The rearrangement links TRBV5-1 to TRBJ2-7; a possible D gene is TRBD2 (6 bases). Germline V gives CDR1 SGHRS, CDR2 YFSETQ. The CDR3 is 13 residues long. Trimming shortened V by 0 bases and J by 7 bases, and 11 bases separated the two germline ends. CDR3 sequence: CASSLGASEEQYF. The DNA of the CDR3 is TGCGCCAGCAGCTTGGGGGCTAGCGAGGAGCAGTACTTC.

The chain has TRBV9 and TRBJ2-1; TRBD2 aligns across 10 bases. In germline, CDR1 is SGDLS, CDR2 YYNGEE. CDR3 size: 14 residues. Losses at the gene ends were 0 bases for V and 13 bases for J; bases not matched to a gene: 7. The CDR3 sequence is CASSVATLAGPQFF. The CDR3 coding sequence is TGTGCCAGCAGCGTAGCTACACTAGCGGGACCTCAGTTCTTC. The whole variable domain, filled in from reference TRBV9 and TRBJ2-1, reads DSGVTQTPKHLITATGQRVTLRCSPRSGDLSVYWYQQSLDQGLQFLIQYYNGEERAKGNILERFSAQQFPDLHSELNLSSLELGDSALYFCASSVATLAGPQFFGPGTRLTVL.

CDR3 sequence: CASKDTVDTEAFF. Written as DNA, the CDR3 is TGTGCCAGTAAGGACACAGTGGACACTGAAGCTTTCTTT. The chain links TRBV19 to TRBJ1-1; possible D gene TRBD1, 5 bases. The CDR3 runs to 13 residues. Germline V CDR1 and CDR2: LNHDA, SQIVND (reference sequence). V lost 7 bases, J lost 3 bases, and 12 bases lay in between.

V usage is TRBV6-5 and J usage is TRBJ1-3; D gene ambiguous. Germline-derived CDR1 and CDR2 are MNHEY and SVGAGI. This CDR3 region has 13 residues. The ends were cut back, 2 bases at V and 8 bases at J, with 10 bases in the middle. CDR3 sequence: CASSYKWQYTIYF. DNA for the CDR3: TGTGCCAGCAGTTACAAATGGCAATACACCATATATTTT.

V gene TRBV2 combines with J gene TRBJ2-1; D not resolved. Deletions cut 2 bases from V and 9 bases from J, with 11 bases between. This CDR3 spans 13 amino acids. Germline V gene data show CDR1 as SNHLY and CDR2 as FYNNEI. The CDR3 loop is CASSEFLVGEQFF. The CDR3 DNA sequence: TGTGCCAGCAGTGAATTTCTAGTGGGTGAGCAGTTCTTC.

The chain recombines TRBV19 with TRBJ2-7; TRBD2 matches 10 bases. The CDR3 has 15 residues. CDR1 and CDR2 from the germline V gene are LNHDA and SQIVND (reference sequence). V shed 5 bases, J shed 2 bases, and the junction held 6 bases outside the gene matches. The chain's CDR3 is CASSPPLAGPYEQYF. In DNA form, the CDR3 reads TGTGCCAGTAGTCCCCCACTAGCGGGACCCTACGAGCAGTACTTC.